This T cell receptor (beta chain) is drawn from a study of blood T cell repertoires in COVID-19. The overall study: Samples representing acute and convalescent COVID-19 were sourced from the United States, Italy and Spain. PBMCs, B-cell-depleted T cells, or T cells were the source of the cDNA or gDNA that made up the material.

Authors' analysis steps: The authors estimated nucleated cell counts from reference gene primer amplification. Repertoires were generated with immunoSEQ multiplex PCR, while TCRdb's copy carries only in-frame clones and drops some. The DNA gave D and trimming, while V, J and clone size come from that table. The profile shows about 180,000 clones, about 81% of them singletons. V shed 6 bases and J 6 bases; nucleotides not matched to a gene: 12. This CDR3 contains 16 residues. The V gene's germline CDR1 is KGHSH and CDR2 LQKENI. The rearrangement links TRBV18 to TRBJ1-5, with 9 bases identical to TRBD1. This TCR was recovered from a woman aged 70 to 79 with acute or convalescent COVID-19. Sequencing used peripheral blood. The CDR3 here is CASSRGDREGGQPQHF. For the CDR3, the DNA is TGTGCCAGCTCCCGGGGGGACAGGGAGGGGGGTCAGCCCCAGCATTTT. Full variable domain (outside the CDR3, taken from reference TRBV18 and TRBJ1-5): NAGVMQNPRHLVRRRGQEARLRCSPMKGHSHVYWYRQLPEEGLKFMVYLQKENIIDESGMPKERFSAEFPKEGPSILRIQQVVRGDSAAYFCASSRGDREGGQPQHFGDGTRLSIL.